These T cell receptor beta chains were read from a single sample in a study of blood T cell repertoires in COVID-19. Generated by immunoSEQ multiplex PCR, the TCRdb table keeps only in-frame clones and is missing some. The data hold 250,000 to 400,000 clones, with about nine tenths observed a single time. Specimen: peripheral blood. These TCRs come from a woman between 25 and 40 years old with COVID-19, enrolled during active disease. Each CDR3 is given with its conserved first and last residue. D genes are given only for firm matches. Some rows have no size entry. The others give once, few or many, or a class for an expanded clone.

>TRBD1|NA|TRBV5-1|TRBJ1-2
CASSSPQGSHGYTF
TGCGCCAGCAGTTCTCCACAGGGGAGCCATGGCTACACCTTC
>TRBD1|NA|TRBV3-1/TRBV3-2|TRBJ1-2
CASSQEMIFGQDGYTF
TGTGCCAGCAGCCAAGAGATGATCTTCGGACAGGATGGCTACACCTTC
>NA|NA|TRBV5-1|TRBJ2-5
CASSFSSQETQYF
TGCGCCAGCAGCTTTTCTAGTCAAGAGACCCAGTACTTC
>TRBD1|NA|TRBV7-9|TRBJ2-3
CASSTAGTVGDTQYF
TGTGCCAGCAGCACGGCCGGGACAGTGGGCGATACGCAGTATTTT
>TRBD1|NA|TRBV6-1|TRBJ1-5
CASSDAGTGPDQPQHF
TGTGCCAGCAGTGATGCCGGGACAGGGCCAGATCAGCCCCAGCATTTT
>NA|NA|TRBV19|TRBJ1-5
CASSQGTQPQHF
TGTGCCAGTAGCCAGGGGACTCAGCCCCAGCATTTT
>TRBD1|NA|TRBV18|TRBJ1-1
CASSPIGTGGLAEAFF
TGTGCCAGCTCACCAATCGGGACAGGGGGCCTCGCTGAAGCTTTCTTT
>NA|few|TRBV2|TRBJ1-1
CASKIMGQGLGEAFF
TGTGCCAGCAAAATAATGGGGCAGGGGTTGGGGGAAGCTTTCTTT
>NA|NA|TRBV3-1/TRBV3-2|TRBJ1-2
CASSRQGLSTF
TGTGCCAGCAGCCGTCAGGGTCTTAGCACCTTC
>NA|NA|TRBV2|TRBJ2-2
CASSGTRASNTGELFF
TGTGCCAGCAGTGGGACCAGGGCATCGAACACCGGGGAGCTGTTTTTT
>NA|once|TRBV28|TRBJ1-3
CASSPSSGNTIYF
TGTGCCAGCAGTCCTAGCTCTGGAAACACCATATATTTT
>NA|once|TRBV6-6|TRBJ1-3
CASCRSSGNTIYF
TGTGCCAGCTGCCGGTCGTCTGGAAACACCATATATTTT
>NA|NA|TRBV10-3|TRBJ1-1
CATGGWNTEAFF
TGTGCCACTGGGGGGTGGAACACTGAAGCTTTCTTT
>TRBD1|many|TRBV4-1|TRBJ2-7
CASSLMTGPYEQYF
TGCGCCAGCAGCCTCATGACAGGGCCCTACGAGCAGTACTTC
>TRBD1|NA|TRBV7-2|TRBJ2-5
CASSLGLRGQETQYF
TGTGCCAGCAGCTTAGGTTTACGGGGACAGGAGACCCAGTACTTC
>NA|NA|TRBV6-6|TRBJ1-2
CASSYSYRSDYGYTF
TGTGCCAGCAGTTACAGTTACAGGTCTGACTATGGCTACACCTTC
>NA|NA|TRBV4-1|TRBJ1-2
CASSQQGSNYGYTF
TGCGCCAGCAGCCAACAGGGAAGTAACTATGGCTACACCTTC
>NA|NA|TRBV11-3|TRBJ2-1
CASSLDGNRRVKNYEQFF
TGTGCCAGCAGCTTAGATGGGAACCGGAGGGTGAAAAACTATGAGCAGTTCTTC
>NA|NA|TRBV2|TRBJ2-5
CASGLTLKTQYF
TGTGCCAGCGGGCTAACCCTGAAGACCCAGTACTTC
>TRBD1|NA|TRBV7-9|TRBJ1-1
CASSEGQGVYTEAFF
TGTGCCAGCAGCGAGGGACAGGGGGTCTACACTGAAGCTTTCTTT
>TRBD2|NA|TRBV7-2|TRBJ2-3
CASSPQRGVTDTQYF
TGTGCCAGCAGCCCCCAGCGGGGGGTCACAGATACGCAGTATTTT
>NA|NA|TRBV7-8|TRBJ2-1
CASSLIRGGTQSYNEQFF
TGTGCCAGCAGCTTGATCAGAGGCGGGACTCAGTCCTACAATGAGCAGTTCTTC
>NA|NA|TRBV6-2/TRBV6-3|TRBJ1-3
CASSYSKRFSGNTIYF
TGTGCCAGCAGTTACTCGAAACGGTTCTCTGGAAACACCATATATTTT
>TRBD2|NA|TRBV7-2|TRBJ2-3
CASSRTSGGATDTQYF
TGTGCCAGCAGCAGAACTAGCGGGGGGGCGACAGATACGCAGTATTTT
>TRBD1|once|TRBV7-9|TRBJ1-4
CASSPGQPRDEKLFF
TGTGCCAGCAGCCCGGGACAGCCTAGAGATGAAAAACTGTTTTTT
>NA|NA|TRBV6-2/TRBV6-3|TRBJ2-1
CASSYGLAPNEQFF
TGTGCCAGCAGTTACGGGCTAGCCCCCAATGAGCAGTTCTTC
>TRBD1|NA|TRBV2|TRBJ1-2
CASRRDRGYGYTF
TGTGCCAGCAGACGGGACAGGGGCTATGGCTACACCTTC
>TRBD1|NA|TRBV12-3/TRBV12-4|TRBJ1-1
CASSRGQGTEAFF
TGTGCCAGCTCCAGGGGGCAGGGCACTGAAGCTTTCTTT
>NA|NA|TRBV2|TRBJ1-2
CASAGVGGGYTF
TGTGCCAGCGCCGGGGTAGGGGGTGGCTACACCTTC
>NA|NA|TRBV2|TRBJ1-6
CASRGNVGNSPLHF
TGTGCCAGCAGGGGTAACGTCGGGAATTCACCCCTCCACTTT
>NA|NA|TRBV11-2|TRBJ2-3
CASSLRGLTPDTQYF
TGTGCCAGCAGCTTAAGAGGACTAACCCCCGATACGCAGTATTTT
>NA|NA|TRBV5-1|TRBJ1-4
CASSGGISGIKEKLFF
TGCGCCAGCAGCGGGGGGATATCAGGGATCAAGGAAAAACTGTTTTTT
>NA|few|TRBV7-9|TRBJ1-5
CASSEGYQPQHF
TGTGCCAGCAGCGAGGGATATCAGCCCCAGCATTTT
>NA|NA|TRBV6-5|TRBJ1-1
CASSWTALKRIAEAFF
TGTGCCAGCAGTTGGACAGCGTTGAAAAGGATCGCTGAAGCTTTCTTT
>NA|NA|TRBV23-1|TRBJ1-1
CAGHSFGEAFF
TGCGCCGGACACAGTTTCGGTGAAGCTTTCTTT
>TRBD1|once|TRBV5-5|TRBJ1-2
CASSLDRASGYTF
TGTGCCAGCAGCCTAGACAGGGCTTCTGGCTACACCTTC
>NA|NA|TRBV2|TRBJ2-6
CASRPVRSGANVLTF
TGTGCCAGCCGTCCTGTTCGCTCTGGGGCCAACGTCCTGACTTTC
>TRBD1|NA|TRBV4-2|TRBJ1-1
CASSQAAGQGDTEAFF
TGTGCCAGCAGCCAAGCCGCGGGACAGGGAGACACTGAAGCTTTCTTT
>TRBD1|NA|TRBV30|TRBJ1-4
CAWTPGTGTYEKLFF
TGTGCCTGGACCCCCGGGACAGGGACATACGAAAAACTGTTTTTT
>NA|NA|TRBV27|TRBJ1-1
CASSFSADTEAFF
TGTGCCAGCAGTTTTAGCGCGGACACTGAAGCTTTCTTT
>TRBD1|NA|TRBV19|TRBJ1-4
CASSGTGGEKLFF
TGTGCCAGTAGTGGGACAGGGGGTGAAAAACTGTTTTTT
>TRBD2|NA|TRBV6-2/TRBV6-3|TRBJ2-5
CASSYSSSGAETQYF
TGTGCCAGCAGTTACTCCTCTAGCGGGGCAGAGACCCAGTACTTC
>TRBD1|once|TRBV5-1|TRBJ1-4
CASSSGTGEGKLFF
TGCGCCAGCAGCTCTGGGACAGGGGAGGGAAAACTGTTTTTT
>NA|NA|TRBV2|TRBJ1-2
CASSPLGGGYTF
TGTGCCAGCAGTCCCCTGGGGGGTGGCTACACCTTC
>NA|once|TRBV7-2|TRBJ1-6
CASSLGAGGNSPLHF
TGTGCCAGCAGCTTAGGTGCGGGGGGGAATTCACCCCTCCACTTT
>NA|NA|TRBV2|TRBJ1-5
CASMVRANQPQHF
TGTGCCAGCATGGTCAGGGCCAATCAGCCCCAGCATTTT
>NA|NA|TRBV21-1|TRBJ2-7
CASSNYRVRDYEQYF
TGTGCCAGCAGCAATTACAGGGTAAGGGACTACGAGCAGTACTTC
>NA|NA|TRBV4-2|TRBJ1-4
CASSLDGADNEKLFF
TGTGCCAGCAGCCTAGACGGAGCCGATAATGAAAAACTGTTTTTT
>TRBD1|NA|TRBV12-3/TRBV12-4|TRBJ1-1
CASRRQGYTEAFF
TGTGCCAGCAGGCGACAGGGGTACACTGAAGCTTTCTTT
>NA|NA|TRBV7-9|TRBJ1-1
CASSSQGTAFF
TGTGCCAGCAGCTCCCAGGGCACGGCTTTCTTT
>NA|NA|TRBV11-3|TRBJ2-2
CASSPTRWTGELFF
TGTGCCAGCAGCCCAACCCGGTGGACCGGGGAGCTGTTTTTT
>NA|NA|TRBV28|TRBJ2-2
CASTLQGIGELFF
TGTGCCAGCACCCTCCAGGGAATCGGGGAGCTGTTTTTT
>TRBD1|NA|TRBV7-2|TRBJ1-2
CASSSQGTGRGYTF
TGTGCCAGCAGCTCCCAAGGGACAGGGAGAGGCTACACCTTC